This TCR beta chain was sequenced during a study of regulatory T cells in long-lasting Graves disease. Findings and limits, study-wide: Persistent Graves' patients showed a TCR diversity that was lower than that of newly diagnosed ones. New patients shared 800 to 1,000 public clonotypes, fewer than the approximately 2,500 shared by persistent patients.

This clonotype has ten or more counts. Its cognate antigen is unknown. Documented time point: newly diagnosed GD, antithyroid drugs for less than 3 months. PBMC-extracted RNA yielded the TCR library. V was trimmed by 4 bases and J by 5 bases, leaving 11 bases between them. In germline, CDR1 is SQVTM, CDR2 ANQGSEA. The CDR3 has 12 amino acids. According to the study, TCR beta libraries were built with iRepertoire HTBI primers and CDR3-region Arm-PCR. Original methodology: Detected in the samples were 62 TRBV and 14 TRBJ segments. Each CDR3 protein is one row after TCRdb ran MiXCR on the multiplex PCR reads. These V and J calls are TCRdb output, not the study's own analysis. The data hold about 540,000 distinct CDR3 sequences, with about 13% observed a single time. The same sample was also studied in work on T cells in Graves' hyperthyroidism and ophthalmopathy. Per that study: Blood shared most expanded thyroid clonotypes above 0.001.

The origin of this receptor is a man aged 30 to 45 with Graves disease. The rearrangement joins TRBV29-1 to TRBJ1-1, with D tentatively TRBD1 (6 bases). This specimen consisted of peripheral blood mononuclear cells (PBMCs), obtained at new diagnosis, from a patient treated with antithyroid drugs. The CDR3 sequence is CSVGRGRTEAFF. DNA for the CDR3: TGCAGCGTTGGAAGGGGGAGGACTGAAGCTTTCTTT.